The present entry profiles one TCR beta chain with its context. Profiling relied on immunoSEQ multiplex PCR, and the TCRdb table lists in-frame clones only, not all of them. The data contain some 200,000 clones, roughly 87% of them singletons. The data belong to a study of blood T cell repertoires in COVID-19. As for the study in general: T cells, B-cell-depleted T cells, or PBMCs supplied cDNA or gDNA.

V trimming: 8 bases; J trimming: 4 bases; junction bases outside the gene matches: 7. In germline, CDR1 is MNHEY, CDR2 SVGAGI. This CDR3 comprises 13 residues. V usage is TRBV6-5 and J usage is TRBJ1-2; 7 nucleotides agree with TRBD1. The TCR was taken from a woman under 40 who had recovered from COVID-19. What was sequenced was PBMCs or T cells enriched from blood (not recorded which). DNA of the CDR3: TGTGCCAGCTATTGGGACAGCCTCTATGGCTACACCTTC. Protein product: CASYWDSLYGYTF.